This entry is about one TCR beta chain. Antigen unknown. The sample comes from a study of EBV T-cell therapy then PD-1 blockade in nasopharyngeal carcinoma. V was clipped by 1 base and J by 4 bases; unmatched bases: 19. This CDR3 contains 20 residues. The germline gives CDR1 SGHRS, CDR2 YFSETQ. Sequenced by immunoSEQ multiplex PCR; TCRdb stores in-frame clones only, minus some. The sample consists of roughly 22,000 clones, 82% of them appearing once. Treatment meaning: AdE1-LMPpoly-expanded autologous EBV-specific T-cell therapy followed by anti-PD-1 nivolumab. This specimen was CD8+ T cells from blood, taken at day -245 from a patient whose treatment included autologous EBV-specific T cells and nivolumab. V is TRBV5-1 and J is TRBJ2-2; 7 bases line up with TRBD1. This sequence was found in a man between 40 and 49 years old with nasopharyngeal carcinoma. Here the CDR3 reads CASSLSVQRGQPHGTGELFF. CDR3 DNA: TGCGCCAGCAGCTTGTCGGTTCAGAGGGGGCAACCCCACGGCACCGGGGAGCTGTTTTTT.